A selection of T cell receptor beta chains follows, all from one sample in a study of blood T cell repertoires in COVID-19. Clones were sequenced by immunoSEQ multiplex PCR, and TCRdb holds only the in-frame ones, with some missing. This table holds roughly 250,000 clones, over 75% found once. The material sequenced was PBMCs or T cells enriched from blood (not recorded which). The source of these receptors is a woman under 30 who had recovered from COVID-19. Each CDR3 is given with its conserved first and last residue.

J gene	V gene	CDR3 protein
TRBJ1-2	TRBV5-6	CASSLLQAPYGYTF
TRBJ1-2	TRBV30	CAWSVIARGAYGYTF
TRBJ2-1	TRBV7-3	CASSLGGERGNNEQFF
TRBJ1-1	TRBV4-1	CASSQGAGTEAFF
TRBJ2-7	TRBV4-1	CASSHVSTGSSYEQYF
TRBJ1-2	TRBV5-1	CASSGGTGANLNYGYTF
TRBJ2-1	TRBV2	CASTGPGHNYNEQFF
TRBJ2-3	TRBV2	CASQQGEGTDTQYF
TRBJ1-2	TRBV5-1	CASSLGFGGQDAGYTF
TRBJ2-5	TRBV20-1	CSASLRFGETQYF
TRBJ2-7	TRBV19	CASSPRGSYEQYF
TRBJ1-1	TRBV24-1	CATTRGGGTEAFF
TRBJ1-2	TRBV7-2	CASSQDRGSGYTF
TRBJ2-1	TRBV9	CASSLRGGAEQFF
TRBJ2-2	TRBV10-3	CAIRGSAGELFF
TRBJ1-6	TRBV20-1	CSASGEGQTTYSPLHF